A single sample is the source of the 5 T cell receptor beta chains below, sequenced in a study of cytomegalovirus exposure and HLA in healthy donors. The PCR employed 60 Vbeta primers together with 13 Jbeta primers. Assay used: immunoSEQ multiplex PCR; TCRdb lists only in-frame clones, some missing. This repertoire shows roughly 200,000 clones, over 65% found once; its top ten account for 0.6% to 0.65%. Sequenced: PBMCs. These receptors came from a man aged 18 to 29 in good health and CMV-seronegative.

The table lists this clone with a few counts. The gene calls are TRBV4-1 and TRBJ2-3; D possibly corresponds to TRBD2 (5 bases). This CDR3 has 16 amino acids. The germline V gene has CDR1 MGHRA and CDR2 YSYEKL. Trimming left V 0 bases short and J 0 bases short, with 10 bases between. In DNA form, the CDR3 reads TGCGCCAGCAGCCAAGACGGTCCGGGGAGCACAGATACGCAGTATTTT. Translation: CASSQDGPGSTDTQYF.

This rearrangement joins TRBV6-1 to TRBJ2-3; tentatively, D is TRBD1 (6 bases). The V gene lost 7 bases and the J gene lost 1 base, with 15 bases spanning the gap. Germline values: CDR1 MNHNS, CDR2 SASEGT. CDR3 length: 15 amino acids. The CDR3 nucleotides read TGTGCCAGCACCGGACAGATTGAAGGCACAGATACGCAGTATTTT. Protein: CASTGQIEGTDTQYF.

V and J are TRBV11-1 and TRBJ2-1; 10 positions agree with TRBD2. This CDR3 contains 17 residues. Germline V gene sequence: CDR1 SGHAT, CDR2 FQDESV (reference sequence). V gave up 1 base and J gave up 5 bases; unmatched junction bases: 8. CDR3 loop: CASSLDNPSGSNNEQFF. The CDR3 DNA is TGTGCCAGCAGCTTAGACAACCCTAGCGGGAGTAACAATGAGCAGTTCTTC.

The CDR3 sequence is CASSPQRVNTEAFF. In nucleotides, the CDR3 is TGTGCCAGCAGCCCCCAGAGGGTGAACACTGAAGCTTTCTTT. The chain couples TRBV14 to TRBJ1-1, with D unclear. V was clipped by 4 bases and J by 0 bases, with 9 bases between them. Per germline, CDR1 SGHDN and CDR2 FVKESK. The CDR3 is made up of 14 amino acids.

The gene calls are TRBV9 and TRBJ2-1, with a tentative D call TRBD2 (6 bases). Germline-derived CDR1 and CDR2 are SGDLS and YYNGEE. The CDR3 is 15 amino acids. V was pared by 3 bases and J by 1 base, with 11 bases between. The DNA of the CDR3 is TGTGCCAGCAGCGGCGGGACTCAATCCTACAATGAGCAGTTCTTC. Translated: CASSGGTQSYNEQFF.